Presented here are 18 T cell receptor beta chains from one specimen sequenced in a study of graft-versus-host responses after intestinal transplantation. The table came from immunoSEQ multiplex PCR; TCRdb's copy has only in-frame clones and leaves some out. The data show over 75,000 clones, roughly 91% seen once. These receptors' targets are unknown. Specimen: unstimulated CD4+ T cells sorted from spleen or lymph node cells, collected before intestinal transplant. These receptors were taken from a human donor who received an intestinal transplant.

The chain couples TRBV11-3 to TRBJ2-7, with 11 bases that match TRBD2. CDR1 SGHNT and CDR2 YENEEA come from the germline V gene. This CDR3 has 17 residues. Losses at the gene ends were 3 bases for V and 4 bases for J; bases not matched to a gene: 11. CDR3 DNA sequence: TGTGCCAGCAGCTTGACTATAGCGGGAGGGCCTAGGTACGAGCAGTACTTC. Protein sequence: CASSLTIAGGPRYEQYF.

The genes are TRBV7-8 and TRBJ1-4; D call uncertain. The germline V and J ends were trimmed by 5 bases and 7 bases, with 14 bases remaining between them. The CDR3 loop spans 14 amino acids. Per germline, CDR1 SGHVS and CDR2 FQNEAQ. The CDR3 is CASSPREWSEKLFF. As DNA, the CDR3 is TGTGCCAGCAGCCCCCGGGAGTGGAGTGAAAAACTGTTTTTT.

The chain uses TRBV5-1 and TRBJ2-5; 7 positions agree with TRBD1. The DNA end is a closer match to TRBJ2-7, so the J assignment may be wrong. Germline V gene lookup returns CDR1 SGHRS and CDR2 YFSETQ. There are 14 residues in the CDR3. This CDR3 is CASSSTGSTYEQYF. For the CDR3, the DNA is TGCGCCAGCAGCTCGACAGGGTCCACCTACGAGCAGTACTTC.

The chain recombines TRBV7-8 with TRBJ1-2; maybe TRBD1 (5 bases). The V end lost 0 bases, the J end lost 4 bases, and 9 bases lay between the germline ends. CDR1 and CDR2 (germline): SGHVS, FQNEAQ. The CDR3 spans 14 residues. The CDR3 DNA reads as TGTGCCAGCAGCTTAGCGATGGGGGGCTATGGCTACACCTTC. Encoded protein: CASSLAMGGYGYTF.

The chain has TRBV6-4 and TRBJ2-1; 10 nucleotides match TRBD1. There are 13 residues in the CDR3. V lost 9 bases and J lost 6; bases outside the gene matches: 5. CDR1 and CDR2 (germline): MRHNA, SNTAGT. The CDR3 sequence: CARPTGGRNEQFF. The CDR3 bases are TGTGCCAGACCGACAGGGGGCCGCAATGAGCAGTTCTTC.

The rearrangement links TRBV7-2 to TRBJ2-7; 8 positions agree with TRBD1. Germline V CDR1 and CDR2: SGHTA, FQGNSA. This CDR3 has 14 amino acids. V was clipped by 5 bases and J by 7 bases; unmatched bases: 10. Here the CDR3 DNA reads TGTGCCAGCAGCCCCCGGGACAGGAGTAGGGAGCAGTACTTC. Its translation is CASSPRDRSREQYF.

CDR3 coding DNA: TGTGCCAGCAGTTTATCGACAGGGTCAGGTCAGCCCCAGCATTTT. It specifies CASSLSTGSGQPQHF. The rearrangement joins TRBV27 to TRBJ1-5; 7 bases are shared with TRBD1. V trimming: 0 bases; J trimming: 6 bases; junction bases outside the gene matches: 5. Per germline, CDR1 MNHEY and CDR2 SMNVEV (reference sequence). The length of the CDR3 is 15 residues.

This chain connects TRBV28 to TRBJ2-6, with TRBD1 identical over 9 bases. This CDR3 spans 17 amino acids. The germline CDR1 and CDR2 sequences are MDHEN and SYDVKM. The CDR3 DNA reads TGTGCAGAGTCCCCGGGACAGGGATCAGCAGGGGCCAACGTCCTGACTTTC. The encoded protein is CAESPGQGSAGANVLTF.

The chain has TRBV18 and TRBJ2-7, with D possibly being TRBD2 (6 bases). Germline CDR1 and CDR2: KGHSH and LQKENI. This CDR3 is built from 16 residues. Between the trimmed V and J ends, which lost 2 bases and 0 bases, there was a span of 14 bases. The CDR3 sequence: CASSPMAGTPSYEQYF. Here the CDR3 DNA reads TGTGCCAGCTCACCAATGGCAGGGACTCCCTCCTACGAGCAGTACTTC.

CDR3 sequence (DNA): TGCGCCAGCTCGGAGGGGAGCGGGGAGCTGTTTTTT. Its protein product is CASSEGSGELFF. The genes are TRBV10-1 and TRBJ2-2, with a possible D match to TRBD2 (6 bases). Trimming took off 8 bases at V and 7 bases at J, with 11 bases between the two ends. This CDR3 spans 12 amino acids. Germline CDR1 WNHNN, CDR2 SYGVQD (reference sequence).

The V and J genes are TRBV5-1 and TRBJ1-4; D not certain. CDR1 is SGHRS, CDR2 YFSETQ, per germline. The V gene lost 3 bases and the J gene lost 5 bases, with 14 bases spanning the gap. The CDR3 is made up of 15 amino acids. The CDR3 loop reads CASSSRAGSNEKLFF. Here the CDR3 DNA reads TGCGCCAGCAGCTCCAGAGCGGGCTCCAATGAAAAACTGTTTTTT.

The chain has TRBV7-9 and TRBJ2-2, with D perhaps matching TRBD1 (6 bases). Trimming left V 1 base short and J 8 bases short, with 11 bases between. The CDR3 has 14 amino acids. Germline V gene sequence: CDR1 SEHNR, CDR2 FQNEAQ (reference sequence). The CDR3: CASSLVGGTGELFF. Written as DNA, the CDR3 is TGTGCCAGCAGCTTAGTTGGTGGGACAGGGGAGCTGTTTTTT.

CDR3 bases: TGTGCCAGCGTAAGAATGGACAGGGGGAGGGATCAGCCCCAGCATTTT. It is translated as CASVRMDRGRDQPQHF. The chain recombines TRBV6-6 with TRBJ1-5; 10 bases fit TRBD1. Germline assignment: CDR1 MNHNY and CDR2 SVGAGI (reference sequence). Losses at the gene ends were 8 bases for V and 5 bases for J; bases not matched to a gene: 12. This CDR3 is built from 16 residues.

CDR3 sequence reads: CASRQGTDSGNTIYF. CDR3 coding DNA: TGTGCCAGCAGGCAGGGGACGGACTCTGGAAACACCATATATTTT. The chain recombines TRBV6-1 with TRBJ1-3, with a tentative D call TRBD1 (6 bases). V was trimmed by 6 bases and J by 0 bases, leaving 12 bases between them. This CDR3 is 15 amino acids long. CDR1 MNHNS and CDR2 SASEGT come from the germline V gene.

The chain couples TRBV6-1 to TRBJ2-3; tentatively, D is TRBD2 (5 bases). The V end lost 7 bases, the J end lost 1 base, and 15 bases lay between the germline ends. Per the germline V gene, CDR1 is MNHNS and CDR2 is SASEGT. The length of the CDR3 is 15 residues. The CDR3 region has the DNA TGTGCCAGCACTCCCGGGATTTGGGGCACAGATACGCAGTATTTT. Translation gives CASTPGIWGTDTQYF.

The rearrangement uses TRBV28 and TRBJ2-2; TRBD2 matches at 12 bases. Trimming at V came to 10 bases and at J to 6 bases, leaving 6 bases not matched to a gene. Germline V gives CDR1 MDHEN, CDR2 SYDVKM. The CDR3 length is 14 residues. The CDR3 loop reads CATRTSGIAGELFF. CDR3 nucleotide sequence: TGTGCCACCCGGACTAGCGGGATCGCCGGGGAGCTGTTTTTT.

The chain recombines TRBV6-1 with TRBJ2-7, with a tentative D call TRBD1 (6 bases). The V gene's germline CDR1 is MNHNS and CDR2 SASEGT. V dropped 7 bases and J dropped 4 bases, with 20 bases sitting between them. CDR3 length: 15 amino acids. The CDR3 DNA reads as TGTGCCAGCATCACCCCCAGGGGCTCCGCATACGAGCAGTACTTC. Amino acids: CASITPRGSAYEQYF.

This chain joins TRBV5-1 and TRBJ2-7; TRBD2 is a possible D gene (5 bases). Germline V CDR1 and CDR2: SGHRS, YFSETQ. The CDR3 totals 17 residues. Trimming stripped 0 bases from V and 3 bases from J, with 19 bases between. Here the CDR3 reads CASSLAIQGPGSYEQYF. The CDR3 bases are TGCGCCAGCAGCTTGGCCATACAAGGTCCTGGGAGCTACGAGCAGTACTTC.